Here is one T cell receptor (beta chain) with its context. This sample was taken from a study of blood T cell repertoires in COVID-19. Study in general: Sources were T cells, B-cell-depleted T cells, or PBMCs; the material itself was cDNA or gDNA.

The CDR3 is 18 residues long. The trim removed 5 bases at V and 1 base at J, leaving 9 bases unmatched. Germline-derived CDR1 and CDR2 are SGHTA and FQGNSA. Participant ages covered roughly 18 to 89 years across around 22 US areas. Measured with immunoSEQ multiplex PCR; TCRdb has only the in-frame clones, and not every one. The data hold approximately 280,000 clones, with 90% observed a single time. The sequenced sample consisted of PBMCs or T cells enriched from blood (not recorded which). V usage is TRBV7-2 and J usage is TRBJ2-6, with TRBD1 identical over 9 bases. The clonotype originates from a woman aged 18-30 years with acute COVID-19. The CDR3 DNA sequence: TGTGCCAGCAGCGTAGGACAGGGGAAGACGTCTGGGGCCAACGTCCTGACTTTC. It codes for CASSVGQGKTSGANVLTF.